Below are 10 T cell receptor beta chains sequenced from a single sample in a study of beta chain features in type 1 diabetes. TCRB transcripts that were expressed got sequenced, as all of the isolated RNA had been reverse transcribed. TCRdb's copy holds only in-frame clones and misses some; the assay was immunoSEQ multiplex PCR. The sample records around 240,000 clones, roughly 70% being singletons. Material for sequencing was naive CD4+ T cells from blood. All receptors come from a man younger than 45 in good health.

V and J are TRBV30 and TRBJ1-5; D remains ambiguous. CDR3 length: 12 amino acids. The germline V gene encodes CDR1 GTSNPN and CDR2 SVGIG (reference sequence). V shed 2 bases and J shed 6 bases, with 8 bases lying between them. Here the CDR3 reads CAWSLVGQPQHF. The CDR3 DNA is TGTGCCTGGAGTCTGGTGGGTCAGCCCCAGCATTTT.

The CDR3 protein is CSADRGDQNTGELFF. As DNA, the CDR3 is TGCAGCGCCGACCGAGGGGATCAGAACACCGGGGAGCTGTTTTTT. The chain uses TRBV29-1 and TRBJ2-2, with D perhaps being TRBD1 or TRBD2 (5 bases each). The CDR3 loop spans 15 amino acids. Germline V gene lookup returns CDR1 SQVTM and CDR2 ANQGSEA. With 7 bases removed from V and 1 base from J, the gap between germline ends came to 16 bases.

This chain joins TRBV30 and TRBJ2-7; a weak D match, TRBD1 (6 bases). This CDR3 spans 14 amino acids. Germline assignment: CDR1 GTSNPN and CDR2 SVGIG (reference sequence). V gave up 1 base and J gave up 2 bases, with 12 bases separating them. The CDR3 region has the DNA TGTGCCTGGAGTGACGACAGGAACACCTACGAGCAGTACTTC. Protein sequence: CAWSDDRNTYEQYF.

This clone was observed a single time. J is TRBJ1-5 and V is TRBV18; D might be TRBD1 (5 bases). The V and J ends lost 1 base and 3 bases respectively, with 7 bases between them. Germline V gene sequence: CDR1 KGHSH, CDR2 LQKENI. The CDR3 spans 14 residues. This CDR3 is CASSPQGLNQPQHF. CDR3 nucleotides: TGTGCCAGCTCACCACAGGGGCTCAATCAGCCCCAGCATTTT.

V usage is TRBV5-1 and J usage is TRBJ1-2; a possible D gene is TRBD1 (6 bases). Trimming removed 3 bases from V and 8 bases from J, with 20 bases in between. The CDR3 consists of 15 residues. Germline V gene sequence: CDR1 SGHRS, CDR2 YFSETQ. CDR3 sequence: CASSSNGQQGTGYTF. The CDR3 coding sequence is TGCGCCAGCAGCTCCAATGGACAACAGGGTACCGGCTACACCTTC.

The V call is TRBV30, the J call TRBJ2-7; 7 bases agree with TRBD1. The CDR3 spans 14 residues. Trimming took 3 bases from V and 0 from J; bases not matched to a gene: 5. CDR1 is GTSNPN, CDR2 SVGIG, per germline (reference sequence). CDR3 sequence reads: CAWSRQGYSYEQYF. In DNA form, the CDR3 reads TGTGCCTGGAGCCGACAGGGTTACTCCTACGAGCAGTACTTC.

The sample holds a few counts of this clone. This rearrangement joins TRBV18 to TRBJ1-4; D perhaps matches TRBD1 (5 bases). Looked up from germline, CDR1 is KGHSH and CDR2 is LQKENI. V was pared by 2 bases and J by 11 bases, with 15 bases between. This CDR3 has 14 residues. For the CDR3, the DNA is TGTGCCAGCTCACCAGGTGGGACGACTGAGAAACTGTTTTTT. Its translation: CASSPGGTTEKLFF.

This chain uses TRBV30 with TRBJ2-2; D not resolved. V lost 1 base and J lost 1, with 7 bases in between. CDR1 is GTSNPN and CDR2 is SVGIG in the germline V gene (reference sequence). This CDR3 region has 14 residues. The CDR3 reads CAWSGTMNTGELFF. Here the CDR3 DNA reads TGTGCCTGGAGTGGGACCATGAACACCGGGGAGCTGTTTTTT.

The J gene is TRBJ2-7, the V gene TRBV15; 7 positions match TRBD2. Germline V lookup: CDR1 LNHNV, CDR2 YYDKDF (reference sequence). This CDR3 is 15 amino acids long. J was trimmed by 0 bases and V by 4 bases; bases with no gene match: 6. This CDR3 is CATSTERDYSYEQYF. The CDR3 DNA follows: TGTGCCACCAGCACCGAGAGGGACTACTCCTACGAGCAGTACTTC.

V usage is TRBV7-2 and J usage is TRBJ2-5; TRBD1 aligns across 8 bases. Germline V gene lookup returns CDR1 SGHTA and CDR2 FQGNSA. Losses at the gene ends were 2 bases for V and 4 bases for J; bases not matched to a gene: 6. The CDR3 covers 15 residues. The CDR3 bases are TGTGCCAGCAGCTTACAGGGGGCCCCCGCAGAGACCCAGTACTTC. Amino acids: CASSLQGAPAETQYF. The complete variable domain, with remaining parts taken from reference TRBV7-2 and TRBJ2-5, reads GAGVSQSPSNKVTEKGKDVELRCDPISGHTALYWYRQSLGQGLEFLIYFQGNSAPDKSGLPSDRFSAERTGGSVSTLTIQRTQQEDSAVYLCASSLQGAPAETQYFGPGTRLLVL.